This entry features one T cell receptor beta chain sequence. What it binds is not known. The data belong to a study of glioma-infiltrating T cells after dendritic cell vaccination. At the level of the study: Autologous tumor lysate-pulsed dendritic cell vaccination was given between the early 2000s and the early 2010s. Study-wide findings and caveats: No direct clonality-survival link was found; a diverse polyclonal response may matter.

The V gene end was trimmed by 6 bases and the J gene end by 2 bases; junction bases not matched to a gene: 10. The CDR3 consists of 16 residues. Germline V gives CDR1 SNHLY, CDR2 FYNNEI. Up to 2 ug genomic DNA was used for TCRB CDR3 amplification. The table came from immunoSEQ multiplex PCR; TCRdb's copy has only in-frame clones and leaves some out. Among more than 60,000 clones listed, 82% were seen once. This receptor was identified in a human donor with glioblastoma. This material consisted of blood, taken before dendritic cell vaccination. This chain joins TRBV2 and TRBJ2-5; 9 bases match TRBD1. The CDR3 nucleotides are TGTGCCAGCAGCTGGGGGACAGGGTCCTTACAAGAGACCCAGTACTTC. Its protein product is CASSWGTGSLQETQYF.